This TCR beta chain was sequenced during a study of breast tumors, draining lymph nodes, adjacent tissues. Findings and limits, study-wide: Tumor TCR diversity was below lymph nodes but above nontumor tissue.

Germline CDR1 KGHSY, CDR2 FQNENV. CDR3 size: 14 residues. The V gene lost 0 bases and the J gene lost 2 bases, with 7 bases spanning the gap. TCRdb itself ran the multiplex PCR reads through MiXCR, one entry per CDR3 protein. The data contain around 130,000 distinct CDR3 sequences, 32% of them singletons. The lymph nodes were axillary draining lymph nodes from breast cancer patients. This clonotype was observed many times. What it binds is not known. The sequencing input was axillary lymph node tissue. The sequence was obtained from a female donor with breast cancer. Some clones in this sample may be carry-over from other donors' samples. The chain has TRBV16 and TRBJ1-2; D not certain. In nucleotides, the CDR3 is TGTGCCAGCAGCCAATCGTACAAGAACTATGGCTACACCTTC. Translation: CASSQSYKNYGYTF.